This note documents a single TCR beta chain sequence. The CDR3 is cut off 3 residues early in the read; its end comes from the germline J gene. These data are taken from a study of T cell clonality in common variable immunodeficiency. There are 14 residues in the CDR3. The V gene's germline CDR1 is GTSNPN and CDR2 SVGIG (reference sequence). The assay was immunoSEQ multiplex PCR, and TCRdb's table has in-frame clones only and misses some. The data show tens of thousands of clones, with none appearing a single time. The chain is built from TRBV30 and TRBJ2-2; 9 nucleotides match TRBD1. Input material: peripheral blood mononuclear cells. The clonotype originates from a person aged 18 to 75 in good health. The CDR3 loop is CAWTKQGAGEKLFF. The CDR3 DNA, read in part, is TGTGCCTGGACTAAACAGGGGGCGGGTGAAAAG.